This T cell receptor beta chain was profiled in a study of T cell repertoires in cytomegalovirus infection. Overall study context: Selected CMV epitopes included recently identified HLA-C-restricted ones as well as well-studied HLA-B-restricted ones. Public signatures in TCR beta pointed to CMV infection and matching HLA type.

One entry per CDR3 protein, called by TCRdb with MiXCR from the reads. The repertoire holds a few hundred thousand distinct CDR3 sequences, around a third seen once, with 15% to 20% in the top ten. This CDR3 has 17 residues. The V gene end was trimmed by 4 bases and the J gene end by 0 bases; junction bases not matched to a gene: 4. Germline V gene lookup returns CDR1 LNHDA and CDR2 SQIVND (reference sequence). Broader study findings: Carriers of CMV and the relevant HLA type were discriminated by public TCR beta frequency.

Of note for this clonotype: Its antigen is not known.

V gene TRBV19 combines with J gene TRBJ2-5; 14 nucleotides match TRBD2. This clonotype was obtained from a human donor in good health (CMV status not recorded). Some clones in this sample may be carry-over from other donors' samples. Sequenced material: cultured PBMCs, taken from culture after CMV antigen stimulation. For the CDR3, the DNA is TGTGCCAGTAGTACCGGGACTAGCGGGAGAGACCAAGAGACCCAGTACTTC. Amino acid sequence: CASSTGTSGRDQETQYF.